Listed below are T cell receptor beta chains from one sample, sequenced in a study of T cells in localized non-small cell lung cancer. TCRdb's table, derived via immunoSEQ multiplex PCR, lists solely in-frame clones and lacks some. The sample lists around 10,000 clones, less than 60% occurring once. The source material was lymph node tissue, sampled before any cancer treatment. These receptors were collected from a woman between 35 and 75 years old with stage II squamous cell lung carcinoma. Each CDR3 is given with its conserved first and last residue. The order of the fields is J gene, CDR3 length, V gene, clone size, D gene, CDR3 DNA, CDR3 protein. The D gene is left open where the match is weak. Not every row has a clone size; where given, it reads once, few, many or a size class.

TRBJ1-3 16 TRBV18 - TRBD1 TGTGCCAGCTCACCCCGGACAGGGAGTAGAGGAAACACCATATATTTT CASSPRTGSRGNTIYF
TRBJ1-1 14 TRBV28 few - TGTGCCAGCAGTTTAGGAGGGGTAAGCACTGAAGCTTTCTTT CASSLGGVSTEAFF
TRBJ2-3 16 TRBV11-3 few TRBD1 TGTGCCAGCAGCCACAGAGGGACAGGGTTGCAAGATACGCAGTATTTT CASSHRGTGLQDTQYF
TRBJ1-2 12 TRBV18 - - TGTGCCAGCGCCACAGGTGTAGATGGCTACACCTTC CASATGVDGYTF
TRBJ2-1 15 TRBV30 - TRBD2 TGTGCCTGGAGCCTGGGGACTAGCGGGATGGATGAGCAGTTCTTC CAWSLGTSGMDEQFF
TRBJ1-1 16 TRBV19 - - TGTGCCAGTAGGAGTCAGGGGTGGGGTATGAACACTGAAGCTTTCTTT CASRSQGWGMNTEAFF
TRBJ2-7 13 TRBV30 - - TGTGCCTGGAGTCGGGACGGGACCTACGAGCAGTACTTC CAWSRDGTYEQYF
TRBJ1-1 15 TRBV11-3 - - TGTGCCAGCAGCTGGAGTGGTCAGGGTCGGACTGAAGCTTTCTTT CASSWSGQGRTEAFF
TRBJ2-1 14 TRBV28 - - TGTGCCAGCACCTCCTCGGGGGCGTACAATGAGCAGTTCTTC CASTSSGAYNEQFF
TRBJ2-5 16 TRBV11-3 many TRBD2 TGTGCCAGCAGCTTATACCTAGCGGGGTCTCAAGAGACCCAGTACTTC CASSLYLAGSQETQYF
TRBJ2-7 15 TRBV15 - TRBD1 TGTGCCACCAGGGGTGATCGACAGGGGAACTACGAGCAGTACTTC CATRGDRQGNYEQYF
TRBJ2-1 14 TRBV10-2 few TRBD2 TGCGCCAGCAGACCGGGACTAGCGAACAATGAGCAGTTCTTC CASRPGLANNEQFF
TRBJ1-2 13 TRBV6-8 - - TGTGCCATCGCCGATCCCCCCCACTATGGCTACACCTTC CAIADPPHYGYTF
TRBJ1-1 15 TRBV11-3 medium-sized - TGTGCCAGCAGCCAACCACAGGGAATTGTAACTGAAGCTTTCTTT CASSQPQGIVTEAFF
TRBJ2-7 13 TRBV6-8 few - TGTGCCAGCTCCAGACAGGAATTCTACGAGCAGTACTTC CASSRQEFYEQYF
TRBJ1-1 14 TRBV11-3 - - TGTGCCAGCAGCCCGTGGGGTTGGAACACTGAAGCTTTCTTT CASSPWGWNTEAFF
TRBJ2-5 12 TRBV18 - - TGTGCCAGCTCACCGACGAGGGAGACCCAGTACTTC CASSPTRETQYF
TRBJ1-2 14 TRBV25-1 - - TGTGCTAGCGGCCGATCTGGGACCAATTATGGCTACACCTTC CASGRSGTNYGYTF
TRBJ1-6 14 TRBV5-1 few - TGCGCCAGCCGGGGAGGAGAGATGAATTCACCCCTCCACTTT CASRGGEMNSPLHF
TRBJ1-2 13 TRBV6-8 few - TGTGCCAGCAGTTACCACGGGGACTATGGCTACACCTTC CASSYHGDYGYTF
TRBJ1-6 15 TRBV19 - TRBD1 TGTGCCAGTAGACCTCAACAGGGGCCCAATTCACCCCTCCACTTT CASRPQQGPNSPLHF
TRBJ1-5 13 TRBV19 few - TGTGCCAGTAGTCCCGAGGGTAATCAGCCCCAGCATTTT CASSPEGNQPQHF
TRBJ2-1 12 TRBV6-8 - - TGTGCCAGCAGTCAACCCCCAAATGAGCAGTTCTTC CASSQPPNEQFF
TRBJ2-3 13 TRBV6-8 - TRBD2 TGTGCCACGTCTAGCGGGGACACAGATACGCAGTATTTT CATSSGDTDTQYF
TRBJ2-1 17 TRBV6-8 - TRBD2 TGTGCCAGCAGTTACTCCGGAGGGGTAGCGGGAGTAGTTGAGCAGTTCTTC CASSYSGGVAGVVEQFF
TRBJ1-5 13 TRBV14 - - TGTGCCAGCAGCTCAGGGAGTTTCCAGCCCCAGCATTTT CASSSGSFQPQHF
TRBJ1-2 15 TRBV29-1 - - TGCAGCGTTGAAGATCGTCGGCAGGCGAACTATGGCTACACCTTC CSVEDRRQANYGYTF
TRBJ1-2 14 TRBV19 - - TGTGTCAGTACCCCGAACCTTCCTTTGGATGGCTACACCTTC CVSTPNLPLDGYTF
TRBJ2-1 15 TRBV19 - - TGTGCCAGTACCCTACGGAGCTTCAACTACAATGAGCAGTTCTTC CASTLRSFNYNEQFF
TRBJ2-1 18 TRBV5-1 - - TGCGCCAGCAGCTCTGAGGGCGGGGGCGAAAGCTCCTACAATGAGCAGTTCTTC CASSSEGGGESSYNEQFF
TRBJ2-3 13 TRBV29-1 few - TGCAGCGTCCCCAGTCCCAGCACAGATACGCAGTATTTT CSVPSPSTDTQYF
TRBJ1-1 14 TRBV6-8 - - TGTGCCAGCACGGCCCGGGGCGCGGACACTGAAGCTTTCTTT CASTARGADTEAFF
TRBJ2-5 14 TRBV9 few - TGTGCCAGCAGTGGGGCCTCGTACCAAGAGACCCAGTACTTC CASSGASYQETQYF
TRBJ1-1 14 TRBV30 - TRBD1 TGTGCCTGGAGCCCGGGACAGGGGAACACTGAAGCTTTCTTT CAWSPGQGNTEAFF
TRBJ2-7 15 TRBV11-3 many TRBD2 TGTGCCAGCAGCTTGGGACTAGCGGGGGACTACGAGCAGTACTTC CASSLGLAGDYEQYF
TRBJ1-6 14 TRBV6-8 - - TGTGCCAGCAGTAACGGACTGGGGAACTCACCCCTCCACTTT CASSNGLGNSPLHF
TRBJ2-7 18 TRBV6-8 - - TGTGCCAGCAGTTACTCGAAAAGGGGTACACTAAGCTCCTACGAGCAGTACTTC CASSYSKRGTLSSYEQYF
TRBJ2-1 16 TRBV6-8 - TRBD2 TGTGCCAGCAGTTACGTCAGCGGGGGGGCCTACAATGAGCAGTTCTTC CASSYVSGGAYNEQFF
TRBJ2-1 12 TRBV30 - TRBD2 TGTGCCTGGACTAGCGGGGGGAATGAGCAGTTCTTC CAWTSGGNEQFF
TRBJ1-1 12 TRBV9 - - TGTGCCAGCAGTCGTATGAACACTGAAGCTTTCTTT CASSRMNTEAFF